The rows below give T cell receptor beta chains drawn from one sample of a study of blood T cell repertoires in COVID-19. Repertoires were generated with immunoSEQ multiplex PCR, while TCRdb's copy carries only in-frame clones and drops some. The sample has around 500,000 clones, 80% to 90% seen once; the top ten hold 3.2%. Input material: peripheral blood. The receptors were sampled from a human donor in a cohort sampled during active COVID-19. The CDR3 runs from the conserved cysteine through the conserved F or W. Fields, in order: CDR3 protein, CDR3 DNA, clone size, D gene, J gene, V gene. D genes are given only for firm matches. Expanded clones are given a class, and other clones once, few, many or no size at all.

CASSSLTSVDVNEQFF,TGTGCCAGCAGCTCCCTTACTAGCGTGGACGTCAATGAGCAGTTCTTC,.,TRBD2,TRBJ2-1,TRBV7-6
CASSLAGTSGLPYEQYF,TGTGCCAGCAGCTTAGCGGGGACTAGCGGGCTACCGTACGAGCAGTACTTC,.,TRBD2,TRBJ2-7,TRBV7-2
CASTVRGSGTGELFF,TGTGCCAGCACCGTCAGGGGATCTGGCACCGGGGAGCTGTTTTTT,few,.,TRBJ2-2,TRBV11-2
CASSFYRVGGNTIYF,TGTGCCAGCAGTTTCTACAGGGTGGGAGGAAACACCATATATTTT,.,.,TRBJ1-3,TRBV28
CASSLVATKGEDTQYF,TGTGCCAGCAGCTTAGTCGCGACCAAGGGAGAAGATACGCAGTATTTT,.,.,TRBJ2-3,TRBV7-2
CASSDRVNTEAFF,TGTGCCAGCAGTGATCGGGTGAACACTGAAGCTTTCTTT,.,.,TRBJ1-1,TRBV25-1
CAWSVPGGHRQPQHF,TGTGCCTGGAGTGTACCGGGAGGGCACCGGCAGCCCCAGCATTTT,.,.,TRBJ1-5,TRBV30
CASSQDPSSIQSSYNEQFF,TGTGCCAGCAGCCAAGATCCCTCAAGCATACAGAGCTCCTACAATGAGCAGTTCTTC,.,.,TRBJ2-1,TRBV4-2
CASSLDIGPWDIHRYEQYF,TGTGCCAGCAGTTTGGACATTGGGCCGTGGGATATTCACAGGTACGAGCAGTACTTC,.,.,TRBJ2-7,TRBV27
CASSWDRGSQPQHF,TGTGCCAGCAGCTGGGACAGGGGAAGCCAGCCCCAGCATTTT,.,TRBD1,TRBJ1-5,TRBV6-5
CASSVRAGATYEQYF,TGTGCCAGCAGCGTAAGGGCGGGGGCGACCTACGAGCAGTACTTC,once,.,TRBJ2-7,TRBV7-2
CASSPTVTGAEKLFF,TGTGCCAGCTCACCTACGGTCACAGGGGCTGAAAAACTGTTTTTT,.,TRBD1,TRBJ1-4,TRBV18
CASSPRGDSRWKNTEAFF,TGTGCCAGTAGTCCTCGAGGGGACAGTCGGTGGAAGAACACTGAAGCTTTCTTT,.,TRBD1,TRBJ1-1,TRBV19
CASSFCLTGDLLCEQYF,TGTGCCAGCAGCTTCTGTCTAACAGGGGACTTGCTCTGCGAGCAGTACTTC,.,.,TRBJ2-7,TRBV11-3
CASSNGGNTEAFF,TGTGCCAGCTCAAACGGGGGGAACACTGAAGCTTTCTTT,.,.,TRBJ1-1,TRBV6-5
CASSPLAGVSSGELFF,TGCGCCAGCAGCCCTTTAGCGGGAGTGTCATCCGGGGAGCTGTTTTTT,.,TRBD2,TRBJ2-2,TRBV4-1
CAWSRGPKYEQYF,TGTGCCTGGAGTAGGGGGCCAAAATACGAGCAGTACTTC,.,TRBD1,TRBJ2-7,TRBV30
CATSRVVGTGGDEQFF,TGTGCCACCAGCAGAGTAGTCGGGACAGGGGGCGATGAGCAGTTCTTC,.,TRBD1,TRBJ2-1,TRBV15
CASVALDREASPLHF,TGTGCCAGCGTCGCCCTGGACAGGGAAGCTTCACCCCTCCACTTT,.,TRBD1,TRBJ1-6,TRBV28
CASSVGAGNTEAFF,TGTGCCAGCAGCGTAGGAGCAGGTAACACTGAAGCTTTCTTT,.,.,TRBJ1-1,TRBV9
CASGVASTDTQYF,TGTGCCAGCGGTGTAGCTAGCACAGATACGCAGTATTTT,once,.,TRBJ2-3,TRBV9
CATSRVNPDRAWISGNTIYF,TGTGCCACCAGCAGAGTCAACCCAGACAGGGCATGGATCTCTGGAAACACCATATATTTT,.,TRBD1,TRBJ1-3,TRBV15
CASSLDQGEQFF,TGTGCCAGCAGCTTAGATCAAGGGGAACAGTTCTTC,.,.,TRBJ2-1,TRBV11-2
CASSATTGANYGYTF,TGTGCCAGCAGCGCTACGACAGGGGCTAACTATGGCTACACCTTC,.,TRBD1,TRBJ1-2,TRBV9
CASSPAGNTEAFF,TGTGCCAGCAGCCCCGCAGGGAACACTGAAGCTTTCTTT,.,.,TRBJ1-1,TRBV28